Here is one TCR beta chain with its context. The antigen is unknown. The germline gives CDR1 MNHNS, CDR2 SASEGT. This CDR3 comprises 16 residues. The V and J ends lost 5 bases and 5 bases respectively, with 20 bases between them. None of the patients had undergone any treatment ahead of thyroid surgery. The sample comes from a study of metastatic and nonmetastatic thyroid tumors. Whole-study context: Repertoires from blood and tumor or nodule tissue of malignant and benign thyroid patients were compared. Findings of the study overall: Reportedly, malignant thyroid tumors had significantly higher TCR beta diversity than benign nodules, in blood and tumor.

In the source study's methods: The study took CDR3 differences across clinicopathological groups and made a distant-metastasis classifier for papillary thyroid cancer from them. TCRdb re-called clones via MiXCR from the PCR reads. TCRdb, rather than the study authors, made the V and J calls. Of under 40,000 clones in the sample, around 15% were seen once. The chain links TRBV6-1 to TRBJ2-3; either TRBD1 or TRBD2 may fit D (6 bases each). This clonotype was sampled from a female donor with papillary thyroid cancer or a benign thyroid nodule (not recorded which). Some clones in this sample may be carry-over from other donors' samples. Sequenced input: blood. The CDR3 coding sequence is TGTGCCAGCAGTACGAAGGGGGGTAGCGGTATAGATACGCAGTATTTT. It translates to CASSTKGGSGIDTQYF.